The entry that follows covers one TCR beta chain sequence. What it binds is unknown. In TCRdb, the reads were re-called with MiXCR into one record per CDR3 protein. The sample records 150,000 or so distinct CDR3 sequences, 25% to 35% being singletons. The sample comes from a study of T cell repertoires in cytomegalovirus infection. Overall study: As its CMV epitopes, the study selected recently identified HLA-C-restricted and well-studied HLA-B-restricted targets. Public TCR beta signatures marked donors with CMV infection and the matching HLA. Study-level points and caveats: The study found HLA-C-restricted CMV-specific TCR beta clonotypes dominating the ex vivo response. Cumulative frequency (of public TCR beta family members) identified carriers of CMV plus the relevant HLA.

The junction had 8 bases not matched to a gene; V was cut back by 8 bases and J by 8 bases. This CDR3 contains 13 residues. Sequencing used CD8+ T cells from cultured PBMCs, obtained from culture after CMV antigen stimulation. The chain links TRBV12-3 or TRBV12-4 to TRBJ2-1, with 8 bases fitting TRBD2. The TCR sequence derives from a human donor in good health (CMV status not recorded). Some clones in this sample may be carry-over from other donors' samples. CDR3 loop: CASRRTSSDEQFF. The CDR3 DNA follows: TGTGCCAGCCGCAGGACTAGCTCAGATGAGCAGTTCTTC.